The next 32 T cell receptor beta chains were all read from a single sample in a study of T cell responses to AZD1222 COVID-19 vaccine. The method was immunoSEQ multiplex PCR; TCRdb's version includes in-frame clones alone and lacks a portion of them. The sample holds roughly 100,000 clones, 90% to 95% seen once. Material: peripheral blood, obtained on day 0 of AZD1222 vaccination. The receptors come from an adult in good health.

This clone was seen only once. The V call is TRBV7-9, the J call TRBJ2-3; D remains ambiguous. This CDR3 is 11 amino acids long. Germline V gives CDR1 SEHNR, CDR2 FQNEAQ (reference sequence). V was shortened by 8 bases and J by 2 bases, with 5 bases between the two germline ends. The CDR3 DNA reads TGTGCCAGCGAGCCCACAGATACGCAGTATTTT. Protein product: CASEPTDTQYF.

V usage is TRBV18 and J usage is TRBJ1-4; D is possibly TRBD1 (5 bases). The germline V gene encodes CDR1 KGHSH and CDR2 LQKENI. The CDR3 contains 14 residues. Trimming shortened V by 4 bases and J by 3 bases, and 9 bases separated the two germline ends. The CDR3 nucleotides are TGTGCCAGCTCACGGGACGTTTCTAATGAAAAACTGTTTTTT. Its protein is CASSRDVSNEKLFF.

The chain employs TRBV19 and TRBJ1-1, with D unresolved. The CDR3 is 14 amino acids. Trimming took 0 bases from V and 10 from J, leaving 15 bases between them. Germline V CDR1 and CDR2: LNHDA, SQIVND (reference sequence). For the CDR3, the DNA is TGTGCCAGTAGTATAGATCCGTCGGTGGCGGTAGCTTTCTTT. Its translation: CASSIDPSVAVAFF.

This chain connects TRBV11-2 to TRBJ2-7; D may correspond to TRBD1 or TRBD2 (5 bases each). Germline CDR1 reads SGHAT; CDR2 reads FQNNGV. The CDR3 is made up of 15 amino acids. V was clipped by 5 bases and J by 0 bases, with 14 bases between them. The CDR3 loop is CASSTQRDGSYEQYF. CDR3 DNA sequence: TGTGCCAGCAGCACACAAAGGGACGGCTCCTACGAGCAGTACTTC.

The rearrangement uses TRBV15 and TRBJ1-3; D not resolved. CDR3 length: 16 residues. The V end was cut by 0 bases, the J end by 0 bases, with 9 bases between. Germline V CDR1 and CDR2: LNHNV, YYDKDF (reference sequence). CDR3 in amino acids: CATSRDLRVSGNTIYF. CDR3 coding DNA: TGTGCCACCAGCAGAGATCTCCGGGTCTCTGGAAACACCATATATTTT.

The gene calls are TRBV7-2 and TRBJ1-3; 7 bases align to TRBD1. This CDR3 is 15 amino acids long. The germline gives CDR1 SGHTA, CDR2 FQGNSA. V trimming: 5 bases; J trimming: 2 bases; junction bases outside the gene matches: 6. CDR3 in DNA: TGTGCCAGCAGCCCCCATGGGACAGCTGGAAACACCATATATTTT. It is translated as CASSPHGTAGNTIYF.

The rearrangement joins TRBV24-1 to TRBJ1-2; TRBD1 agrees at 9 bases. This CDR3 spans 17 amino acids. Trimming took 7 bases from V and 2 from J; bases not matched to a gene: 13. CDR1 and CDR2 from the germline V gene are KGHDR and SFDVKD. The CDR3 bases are TGTGCCACCAGCCCCCGACAGGGACAGGGACCAAACTATGGCTACACCTTC. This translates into CATSPRQGQGPNYGYTF.

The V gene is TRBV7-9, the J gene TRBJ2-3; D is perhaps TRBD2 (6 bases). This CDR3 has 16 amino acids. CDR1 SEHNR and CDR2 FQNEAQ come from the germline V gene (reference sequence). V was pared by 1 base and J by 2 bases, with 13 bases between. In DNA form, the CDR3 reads TGTGCCAGCAGCTTAGAATTCGGGGGAATCACAGATACGCAGTATTTT. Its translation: CASSLEFGGITDTQYF.

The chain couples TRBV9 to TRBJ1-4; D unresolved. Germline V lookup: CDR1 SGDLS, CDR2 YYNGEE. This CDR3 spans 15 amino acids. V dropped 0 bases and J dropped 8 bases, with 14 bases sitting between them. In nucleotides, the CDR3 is TGTGCCAGCAGCGTAGATCAGTCAAGGGCCGAAAAACTGTTTTTT. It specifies CASSVDQSRAEKLFF.

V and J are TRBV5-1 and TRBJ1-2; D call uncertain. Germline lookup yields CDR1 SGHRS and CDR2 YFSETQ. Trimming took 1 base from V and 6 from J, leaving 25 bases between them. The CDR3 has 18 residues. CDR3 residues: CASSLHFTPFERTDGYTF. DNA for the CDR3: TGCGCCAGCAGCTTGCATTTTACTCCATTCGAAAGGACTGATGGCTACACCTTC.

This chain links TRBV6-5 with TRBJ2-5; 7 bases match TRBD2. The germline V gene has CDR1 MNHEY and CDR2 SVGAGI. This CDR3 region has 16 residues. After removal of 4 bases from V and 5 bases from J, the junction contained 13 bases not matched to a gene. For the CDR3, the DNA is TGTGCCAGCAGTTTCGGACTAGTAGAGAGGTGGGAGACCCAGTACTTC. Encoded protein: CASSFGLVERWETQYF.

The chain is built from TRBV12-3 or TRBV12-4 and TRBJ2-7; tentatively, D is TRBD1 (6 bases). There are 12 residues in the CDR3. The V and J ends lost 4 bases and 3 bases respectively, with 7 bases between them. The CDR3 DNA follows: TGTGCCAGCAGTTGGGACAACTACGAGCAGTACTTC. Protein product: CASSWDNYEQYF.

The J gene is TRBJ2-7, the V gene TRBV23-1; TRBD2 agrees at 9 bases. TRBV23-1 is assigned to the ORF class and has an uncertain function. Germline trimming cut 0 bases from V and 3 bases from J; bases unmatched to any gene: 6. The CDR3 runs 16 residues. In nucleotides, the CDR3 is TGCGCCAGCAGTCAATCAATGGAGCGGGGGGACTACGAGCAGTACTTC. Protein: CASSQSMERGDYEQYF.

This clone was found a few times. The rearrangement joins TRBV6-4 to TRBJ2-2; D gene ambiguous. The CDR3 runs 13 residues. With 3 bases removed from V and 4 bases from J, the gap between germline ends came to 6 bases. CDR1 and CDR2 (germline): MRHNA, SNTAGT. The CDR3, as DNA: TGTGCCAGCAGTGAAAAGGGCACCGGGGAGCTGTTTTTT. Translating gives CASSEKGTGELFF.

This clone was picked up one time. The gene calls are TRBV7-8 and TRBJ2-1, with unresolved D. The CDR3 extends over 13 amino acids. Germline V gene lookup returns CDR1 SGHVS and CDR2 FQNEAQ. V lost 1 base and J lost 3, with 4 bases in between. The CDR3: CASSLVDYNEQFF. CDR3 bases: TGTGCCAGCAGCTTAGTGGACTACAATGAGCAGTTCTTC.

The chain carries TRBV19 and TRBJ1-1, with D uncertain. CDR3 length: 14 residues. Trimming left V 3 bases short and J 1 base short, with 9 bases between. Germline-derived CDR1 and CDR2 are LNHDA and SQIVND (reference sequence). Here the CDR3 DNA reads TGTGCCAGTAGTATTAGTGGAACGAACACTGAAGCTTTCTTT. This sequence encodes CASSISGTNTEAFF.

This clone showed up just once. In DNA, the CDR3 is TGCGCCAGCAGCCAACCGACCTTGGCAGACTATGGCTACACCTTC. Residues: CASSQPTLADYGYTF. The rearrangement uses TRBV4-1 and TRBJ1-2; D not resolved. The CDR3 is 15 residues long. V shed 2 bases and J shed 3 bases, with 13 bases lying between them. Germline loops: CDR1 MGHRA, CDR2 YSYEKL.

The CDR3 loop is CASSAGPSYGYTF. CDR3 nucleotides: TGTGCCAGCAGCGCCGGGCCCTCCTATGGCTACACCTTC. J is TRBJ1-2 and V is TRBV28; D gene ambiguous. Germline loops: CDR1 MDHEN, CDR2 SYDVKM. V was cut by 6 bases and J by 4 bases, with 12 bases left in between. This CDR3 comprises 13 residues.

CDR3 amino acids: CASSYSTSGYTDTQYF. CDR3 coding DNA: TGTGCCAGCAGTTACTCGACTAGCGGGTACACAGATACGCAGTATTTT. The genes are TRBV6-5 and TRBJ2-3, with 10 bases aligning to TRBD2. The CDR3 totals 16 residues. The germline gives CDR1 MNHEY, CDR2 SVGAGI. After removal of 0 bases from V and 2 bases from J, the junction contained 2 bases not matched to a gene.

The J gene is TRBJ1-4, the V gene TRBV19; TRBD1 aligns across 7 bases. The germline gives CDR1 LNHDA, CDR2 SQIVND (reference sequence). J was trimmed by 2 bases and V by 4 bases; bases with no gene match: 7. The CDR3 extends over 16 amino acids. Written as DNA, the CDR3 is TGTGCCAGTAGTAAGGGGGCAGGGGCGACTAATGAAAAACTGTTTTTT. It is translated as CASSKGAGATNEKLFF.

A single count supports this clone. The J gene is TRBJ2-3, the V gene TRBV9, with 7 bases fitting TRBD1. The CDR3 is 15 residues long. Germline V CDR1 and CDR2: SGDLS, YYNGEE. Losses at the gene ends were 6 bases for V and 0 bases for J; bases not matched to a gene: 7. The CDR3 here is CASTYGTVSTDTQYF. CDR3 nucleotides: TGTGCCAGCACCTACGGGACAGTTAGCACAGATACGCAGTATTTT.

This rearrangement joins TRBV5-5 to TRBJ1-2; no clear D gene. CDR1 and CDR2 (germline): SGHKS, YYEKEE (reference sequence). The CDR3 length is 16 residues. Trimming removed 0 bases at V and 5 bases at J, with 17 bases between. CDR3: CASSLAPGNENYGYTF. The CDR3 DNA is TGTGCCAGCAGCTTGGCCCCGGGGAACGAGAATTATGGCTACACCTTC.

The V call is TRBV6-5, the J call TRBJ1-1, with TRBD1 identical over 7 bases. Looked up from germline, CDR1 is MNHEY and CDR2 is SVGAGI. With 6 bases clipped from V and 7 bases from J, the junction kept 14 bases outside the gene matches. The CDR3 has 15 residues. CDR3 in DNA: TGTGCCAGCAGCCGGCCTGGACAGGTAAAGAGTGAAGCTTTCTTT. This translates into CASSRPGQVKSEAFF.

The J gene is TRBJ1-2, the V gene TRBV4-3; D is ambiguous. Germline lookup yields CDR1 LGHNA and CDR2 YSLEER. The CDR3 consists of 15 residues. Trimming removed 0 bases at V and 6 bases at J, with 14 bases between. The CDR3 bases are TGCGCCAGCAGCCAAGACGACCGCTCCTGGGATGGCTACACCTTC. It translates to CASSQDDRSWDGYTF.

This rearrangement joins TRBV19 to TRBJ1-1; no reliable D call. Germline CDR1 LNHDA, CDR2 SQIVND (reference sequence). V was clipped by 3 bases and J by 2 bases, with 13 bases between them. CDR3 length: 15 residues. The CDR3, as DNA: TGTGCCAGTAGTATCTATGGACGGGGAAACACTGAAGCTTTCTTT. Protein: CASSIYGRGNTEAFF.

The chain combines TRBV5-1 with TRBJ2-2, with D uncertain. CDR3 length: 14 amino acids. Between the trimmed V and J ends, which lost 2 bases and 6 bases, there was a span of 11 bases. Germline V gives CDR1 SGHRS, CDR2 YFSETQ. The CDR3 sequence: CASSLRSGAGELFF. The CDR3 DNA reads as TGCGCCAGCAGCTTAAGATCCGGCGCCGGGGAGCTGTTTTTT.

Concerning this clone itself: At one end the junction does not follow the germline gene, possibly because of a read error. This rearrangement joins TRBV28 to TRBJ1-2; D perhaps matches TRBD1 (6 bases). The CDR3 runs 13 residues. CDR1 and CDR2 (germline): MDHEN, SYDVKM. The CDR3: CASTNPPLAGAAF. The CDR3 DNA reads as TGTGCCAGCACCAATCCCCCCTTGGCGGGGGCTGCCTTC.

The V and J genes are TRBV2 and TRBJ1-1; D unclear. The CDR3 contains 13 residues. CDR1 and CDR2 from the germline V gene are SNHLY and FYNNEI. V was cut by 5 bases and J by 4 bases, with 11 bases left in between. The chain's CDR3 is CASSSEGFTEAFF. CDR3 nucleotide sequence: TGTGCCAGCAGTTCCGAAGGATTCACTGAAGCTTTCTTT.

CDR3 nucleotide sequence: TGTGCCAGCAGCTTGGGTGACTATGGCTACACCTTC. It encodes CASSLGDYGYTF. The J gene is TRBJ1-2, the V gene TRBV5-6, with D unresolved. Germline assignment: CDR1 SGHDT and CDR2 YYEEEE. The V end lost 0 bases, the J end lost 3 bases, and 3 bases lay between the germline ends. The CDR3 is made up of 12 amino acids.

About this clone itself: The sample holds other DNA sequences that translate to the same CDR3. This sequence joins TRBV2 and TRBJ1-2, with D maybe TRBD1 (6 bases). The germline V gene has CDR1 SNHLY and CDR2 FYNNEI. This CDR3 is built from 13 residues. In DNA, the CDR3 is TGTGCTACAGGACAGAGTCCTAACTATGGCTACACCTTC. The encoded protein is CATGQSPNYGYTF.

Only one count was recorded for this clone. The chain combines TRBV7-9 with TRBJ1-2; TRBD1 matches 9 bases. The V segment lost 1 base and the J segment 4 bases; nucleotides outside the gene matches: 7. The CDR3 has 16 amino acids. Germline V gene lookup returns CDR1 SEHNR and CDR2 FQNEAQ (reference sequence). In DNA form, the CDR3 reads TGTGCCAGCAGCTTAGAAGGGACAGGGAGAAGCTATGGCTACACCTTC. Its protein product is CASSLEGTGRSYGYTF.

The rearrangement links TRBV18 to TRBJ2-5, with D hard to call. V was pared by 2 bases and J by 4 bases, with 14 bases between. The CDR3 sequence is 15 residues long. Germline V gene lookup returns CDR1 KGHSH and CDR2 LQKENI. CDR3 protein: CASSPTTTAPETQYF. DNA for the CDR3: TGTGCCAGCTCACCAACCACCACGGCTCCAGAGACCCAGTACTTC.